A single T cell receptor beta chain is shown here with its context. The antigen remains unidentified. These data belong to a study of cytomegalovirus exposure and HLA in healthy donors. Regarding the study as a whole: A likely sequencing artifact accounted for one observed cluster of highly shared sequence variants. Within an earlier analysis, most TCR beta V segments proved productive either about 87% or about 30% of the time. Overall, approximately 150 TCR beta chains were annotated as cytomegalovirus-associated.

The CDR3 extends over 13 amino acids. V lost 5 bases and J lost 3, with 11 bases in between. Germline V gene sequence: CDR1 SGHTA, CDR2 FQGNSA. Primers included in the PCR were 60 Vbeta and 13 Jbeta primers. Sequenced by immunoSEQ multiplex PCR; TCRdb stores in-frame clones only, minus some. The sample lists 110,000 or so clones; roughly 72% were seen once. What was sequenced was PBMCs. The sequence was obtained from a woman in her thirties or forties in good health and CMV-seropositive. The chain is built from TRBV7-2 and TRBJ2-7; D gene uncertain. The CDR3 spells CASSRVENYEQYF. The CDR3 nucleotides are TGTGCCAGCAGCCGCGTGGAGAACTACGAGCAGTACTTC.